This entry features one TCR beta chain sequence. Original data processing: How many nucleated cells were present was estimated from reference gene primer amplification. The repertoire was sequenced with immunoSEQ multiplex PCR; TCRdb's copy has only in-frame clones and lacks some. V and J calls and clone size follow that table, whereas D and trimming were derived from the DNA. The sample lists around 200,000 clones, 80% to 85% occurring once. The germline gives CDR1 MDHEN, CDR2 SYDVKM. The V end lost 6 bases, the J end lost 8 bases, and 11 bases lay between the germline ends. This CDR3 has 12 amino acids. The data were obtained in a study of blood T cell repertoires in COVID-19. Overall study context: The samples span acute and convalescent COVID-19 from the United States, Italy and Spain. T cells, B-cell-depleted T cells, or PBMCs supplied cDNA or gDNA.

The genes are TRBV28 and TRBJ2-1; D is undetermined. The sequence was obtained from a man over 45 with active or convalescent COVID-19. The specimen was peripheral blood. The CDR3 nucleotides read TGTGCCAGCAGCTCAATGGCCGATGAGCAGTTCTTC. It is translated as CASSSMADEQFF.